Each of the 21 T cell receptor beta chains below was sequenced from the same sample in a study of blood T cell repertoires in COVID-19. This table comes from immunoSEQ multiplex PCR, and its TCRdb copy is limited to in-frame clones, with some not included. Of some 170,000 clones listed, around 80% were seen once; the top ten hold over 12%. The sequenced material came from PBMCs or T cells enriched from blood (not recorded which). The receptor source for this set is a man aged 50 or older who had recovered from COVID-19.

The CDR3 spells CASSEAPQGVAQHF. The CDR3 nucleotides are TGTGCCAGCAGTGAAGCCCCCCAAGGGGTAGCCCAGCATTTT. V and J are TRBV6-1 and TRBJ1-5; perhaps TRBD1 as D (5 bases). Germline CDR1 MNHNS, CDR2 SASEGT. The CDR3 sequence is 14 residues long. The ends were cut back, 0 bases at V and 11 bases at J, with 14 bases in the middle.

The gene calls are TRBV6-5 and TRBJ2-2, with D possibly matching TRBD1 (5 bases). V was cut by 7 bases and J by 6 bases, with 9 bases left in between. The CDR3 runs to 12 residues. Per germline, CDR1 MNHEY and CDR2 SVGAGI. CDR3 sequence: CASTDTAGELFF. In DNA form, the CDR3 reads TGTGCCAGCACGGACACCGCCGGGGAGCTGTTTTTT.

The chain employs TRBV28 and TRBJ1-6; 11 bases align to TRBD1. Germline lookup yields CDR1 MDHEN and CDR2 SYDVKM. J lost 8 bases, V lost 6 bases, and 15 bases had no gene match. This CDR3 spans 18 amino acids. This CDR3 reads CASRGGQGDLSFYSPLHF. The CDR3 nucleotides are TGTGCCAGCAGGGGGGGACAGGGGGATTTGTCCTTTTATTCACCCCTCCACTTT.

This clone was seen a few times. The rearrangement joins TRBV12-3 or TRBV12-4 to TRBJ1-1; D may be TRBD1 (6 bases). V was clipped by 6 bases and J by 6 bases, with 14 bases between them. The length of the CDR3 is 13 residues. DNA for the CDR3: TGTGCCAGCAGCCTAGGGGGTAGGGCTGAAGCTTTCTTT. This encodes CASSLGGRAEAFF.

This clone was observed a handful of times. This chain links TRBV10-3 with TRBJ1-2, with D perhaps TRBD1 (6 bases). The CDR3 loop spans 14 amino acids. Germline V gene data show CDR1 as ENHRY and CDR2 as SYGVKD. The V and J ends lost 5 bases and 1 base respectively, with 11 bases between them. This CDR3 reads CAISKDSNNYGYTF. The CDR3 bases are TGTGCCATCAGTAAGGACAGTAATAACTATGGCTACACCTTC.

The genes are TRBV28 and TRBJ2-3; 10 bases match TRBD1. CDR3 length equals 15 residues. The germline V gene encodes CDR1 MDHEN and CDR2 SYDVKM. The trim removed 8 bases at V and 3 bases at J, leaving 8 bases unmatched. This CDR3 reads CASPPGQGETDTQYF. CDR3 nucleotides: TGTGCCAGCCCCCCAGGACAGGGGGAGACAGATACGCAGTATTTT.

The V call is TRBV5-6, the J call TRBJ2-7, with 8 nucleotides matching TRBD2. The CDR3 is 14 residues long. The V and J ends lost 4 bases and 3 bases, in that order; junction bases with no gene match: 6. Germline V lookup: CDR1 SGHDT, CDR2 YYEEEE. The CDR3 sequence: CASSRSGVVYEQYF. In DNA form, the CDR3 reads TGTGCCAGCAGCCGTAGCGGGGTTGTCTACGAGCAGTACTTC.

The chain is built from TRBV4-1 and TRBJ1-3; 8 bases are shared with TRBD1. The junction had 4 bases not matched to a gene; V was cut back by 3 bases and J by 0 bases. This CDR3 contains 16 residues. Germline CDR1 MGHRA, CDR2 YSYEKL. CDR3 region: CASSQTGARSGNTIYF. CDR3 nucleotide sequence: TGCGCCAGCAGCCAGACAGGGGCCCGCTCTGGAAACACCATATATTTT.

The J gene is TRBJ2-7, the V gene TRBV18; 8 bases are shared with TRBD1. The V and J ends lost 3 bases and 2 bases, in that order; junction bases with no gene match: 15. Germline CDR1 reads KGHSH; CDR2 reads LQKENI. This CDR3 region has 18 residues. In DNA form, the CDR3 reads TGTGCCAGCTCACCTAACCGGCGCAGGACAGGGATACCCTACGAGCAGTACTTC. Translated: CASSPNRRRTGIPYEQYF.

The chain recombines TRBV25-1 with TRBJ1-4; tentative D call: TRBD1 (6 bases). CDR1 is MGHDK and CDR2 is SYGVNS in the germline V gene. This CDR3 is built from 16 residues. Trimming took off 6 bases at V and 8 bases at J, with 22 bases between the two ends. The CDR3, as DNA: TGTGCCAGCAGCGCATACGTACGAGGGGGTGGGGAAAAACTGTTTTTT. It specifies CASSAYVRGGGEKLFF.

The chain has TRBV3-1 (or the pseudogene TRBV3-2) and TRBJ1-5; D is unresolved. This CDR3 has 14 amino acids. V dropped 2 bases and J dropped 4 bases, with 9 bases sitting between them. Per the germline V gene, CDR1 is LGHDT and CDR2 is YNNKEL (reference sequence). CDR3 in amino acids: CASSQQVGNQPQHF. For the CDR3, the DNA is TGTGCCAGCAGCCAACAGGTCGGTAATCAGCCCCAGCATTTT.

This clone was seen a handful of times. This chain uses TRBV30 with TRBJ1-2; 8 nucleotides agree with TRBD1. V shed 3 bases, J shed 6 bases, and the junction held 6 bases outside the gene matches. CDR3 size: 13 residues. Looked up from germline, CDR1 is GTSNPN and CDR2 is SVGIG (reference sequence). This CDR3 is CAWSPGGEDGYTF. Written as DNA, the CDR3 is TGTGCCTGGAGCCCAGGGGGCGAGGATGGCTACACCTTC.

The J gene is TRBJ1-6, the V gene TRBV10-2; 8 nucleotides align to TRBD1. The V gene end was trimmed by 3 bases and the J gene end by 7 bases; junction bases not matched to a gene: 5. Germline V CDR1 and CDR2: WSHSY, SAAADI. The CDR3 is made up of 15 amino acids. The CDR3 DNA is TGCGCCAGCAGTGAAGGACAGGGTGGAAATTCACCCCTCCACTTT. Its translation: CASSEGQGGNSPLHF.

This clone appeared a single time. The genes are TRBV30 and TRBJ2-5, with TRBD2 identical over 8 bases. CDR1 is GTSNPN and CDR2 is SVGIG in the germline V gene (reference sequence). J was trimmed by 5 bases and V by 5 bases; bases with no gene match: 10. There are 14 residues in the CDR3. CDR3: CAWAPGGGRETQYF. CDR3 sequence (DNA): TGTGCCTGGGCCCCGGGGGGGGGCCGGGAGACCCAGTACTTC.

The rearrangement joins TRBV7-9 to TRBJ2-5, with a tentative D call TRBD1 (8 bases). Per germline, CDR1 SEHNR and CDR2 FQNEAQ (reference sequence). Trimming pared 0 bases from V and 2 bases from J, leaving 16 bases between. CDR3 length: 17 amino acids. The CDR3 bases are TGTGCCAGCAGCTTAGCGCCGTACAGGGGGGGACAAGAGACCCAGTACTTC. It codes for CASSLAPYRGGQETQYF.

Here the CDR3 reads CASSLMTSGGANEQFF. DNA of the CDR3: TGCGCCAGCAGCTTGATGACTAGCGGGGGGGCCAATGAGCAGTTCTTC. This sequence joins TRBV5-1 and TRBJ2-1; TRBD2 matches 14 bases. Germline CDR1 SGHRS, CDR2 YFSETQ. V lost 1 base to trimming and J lost 6 bases; unmatched junction nucleotides: 3. This CDR3 has 16 residues.

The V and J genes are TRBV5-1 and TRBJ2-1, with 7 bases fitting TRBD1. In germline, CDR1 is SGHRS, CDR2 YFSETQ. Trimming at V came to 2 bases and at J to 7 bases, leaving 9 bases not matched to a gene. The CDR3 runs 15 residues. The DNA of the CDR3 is TGCGCCAGCAGCTTATCCGGGACAGCTACGAATGAGCAGTTCTTC. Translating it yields CASSLSGTATNEQFF. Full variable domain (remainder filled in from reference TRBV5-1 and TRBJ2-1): KAGVTQTPRYLIKTRGQQVTLSCSPISGHRSVSWYQQTPGQGLQFLFEYFSETQRNKGNFPGRFSGRQFSNSRSEMNVSTLELGDSALYLCASSLSGTATNEQFFGPGTRLTVL.

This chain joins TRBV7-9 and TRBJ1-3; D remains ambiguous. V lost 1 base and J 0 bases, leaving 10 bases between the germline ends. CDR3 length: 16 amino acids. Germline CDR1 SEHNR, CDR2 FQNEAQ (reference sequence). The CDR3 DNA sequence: TGTGCCAGCAGCTTAGGGGCCCGGAACTCTGGAAACACCATATATTTT. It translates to CASSLGARNSGNTIYF.

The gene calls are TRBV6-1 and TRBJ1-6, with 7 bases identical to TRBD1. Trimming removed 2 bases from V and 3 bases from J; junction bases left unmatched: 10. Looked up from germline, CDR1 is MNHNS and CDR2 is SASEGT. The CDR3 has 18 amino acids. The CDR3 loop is CASSERRDRQSYNSPLHF. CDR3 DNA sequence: TGTGCCAGCAGTGAAAGAAGGGACAGACAAAGCTATAATTCACCCCTCCACTTT.

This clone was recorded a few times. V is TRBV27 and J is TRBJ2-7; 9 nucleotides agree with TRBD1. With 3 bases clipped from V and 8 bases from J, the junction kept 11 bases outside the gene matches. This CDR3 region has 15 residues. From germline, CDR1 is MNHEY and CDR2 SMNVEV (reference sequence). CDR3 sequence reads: CASSLSGTGNSKQYF. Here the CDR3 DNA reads TGTGCCAGCAGTTTGTCCGGGACAGGGAATTCCAAGCAGTACTTC.

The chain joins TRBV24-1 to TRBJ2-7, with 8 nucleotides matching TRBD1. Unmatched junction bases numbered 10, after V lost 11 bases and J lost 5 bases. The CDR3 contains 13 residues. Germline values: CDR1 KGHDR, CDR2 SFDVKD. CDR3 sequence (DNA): TGTGCCAACACATCCGGACAGGGCCACGAGCAGTACTTC. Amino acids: CANTSGQGHEQYF.